Sequencing of this TCR beta chain was carried out in a study of regulatory T cells in long-lasting Graves disease. The study's findings and limits: Persistent Graves' patients showed less TCR diversity than newly diagnosed patients showed.

As for this clonotype: The antigen remains undetermined.

The CDR3 is made up of 21 amino acids. Germline CDR1 DFQATT, CDR2 SNEGSKA (reference sequence). V was pared by 5 bases and J by 8 bases, with 34 bases of the junction left unmatched. Time point reported: newly diagnosed GD, antithyroid drugs for less than 3 months. Construction of the TCR library relied on RNA isolated from PBMCs. Each of the patients was recruited from an endocrinology department situated in Xi'an, China. HTBI primers from iRepertoire and Arm-PCR of CDR3 regions yielded the TCR beta libraries. Via MiXCR, TCRdb re-called the multiplex PCR reads, giving one row per CDR3 protein. The data show some 220,000 distinct CDR3 sequences, with around 20% seen just once and about 12% held by the top ten. Another study also made use of these data, one on T cells in Graves' hyperthyroidism and ophthalmopathy. As that report states: Separation of ophthalmopathy from stable hyperthyroidism was achieved by a 13 V-J model.

This clonotype was obtained from a woman in her 30s with Graves disease. The sequenced sample was peripheral blood mononuclear cells (PBMCs), obtained at new diagnosis, from a patient treated with antithyroid drugs. This rearrangement joins TRBV20-1 to TRBJ1-2; TRBD1 matches at 8 bases. This chain's CDR3 is CSARNRDRTSKGYRGRGGYTF. In DNA form, the CDR3 reads TGCAGTGCTCGAAACCGGGACAGGACATCCAAAGGTTACCGAGGAAGGGGGGGCTACACCTTC.